Listed below are T cell receptor beta chains from one sample, sequenced in a study of CD8 T cells in Susac syndrome. MiXCR, run by TCRdb on the immunoSEQ multiplex PCR reads, gives a single entry per CDR3 protein. Of 150,000 to 200,000 distinct CDR3 sequences in the sample, approximately 94% were seen once. The source material was CD4+ T cells from PBMCs. These receptors all come from a human donor with Susac syndrome. The CDR3 runs from the conserved cysteine through the conserved F or W. The order of the fields is clone size, J gene, D gene, V gene, CDR3 DNA, CDR3 protein. A D gene is named only where the DNA matches it firmly. Not all rows give a size; the values are once, few, many and, for expanded clones, a class.

NA,TRBJ1-2,NA,TRBV25-1,TGTGCCAGCAGTGAATCAGGGGTGGAGAATGGCTACACCTTC,CASSESGVENGYTF
NA,TRBJ2-7,TRBD1,TRBV18,TGTGCCAGCTCACCATCCGGGACAGCAGGTGCCCCCTTC,CASSPSGTAGAPF
NA,TRBJ1-1,NA,TRBV18,TGTGCCAGCTCACCAAGCTTGGGGATCGAGGCTGAAGCTTTCTTT,CASSPSLGIEAEAFF
NA,TRBJ1-2,NA,TRBV2,TGTGCCAGCAGTGAGGACCCATCCCTTTATGGCTACACCTTC,CASSEDPSLYGYTF
NA,TRBJ1-5,NA,TRBV20-1,TGCAGTGCTAGATTGATTAATCAGCCCCAGCATTTT,CSARLINQPQHF
NA,TRBJ2-4,TRBD1,TRBV5-1,TGCGCCAGCAGCTTGGCCGTGGACAGGGGAGGGAGGAGCATTCAGTACTTC,CASSLAVDRGGRSIQYF
NA,TRBJ2-7,TRBD1,TRBV10-3,TGTGCCATGGGACAGGGTGGCTACGAGCAGTACTTC,CAMGQGGYEQYF
NA,TRBJ1-6,NA,TRBV4-2,TGTGCCAGCAGCCCAACACGGAATTCACCCCTCCACTTT,CASSPTRNSPLHF
NA,TRBJ2-2,TRBD1,TRBV29-1,TGCAGCGTGAACACCGGGACAGGGGCCACCGGGGAGCTGTTTTTT,CSVNTGTGATGELFF
NA,TRBJ2-4,NA,TRBV24-1,TGTGCCACCAGTGATTTATGGGGGGCCAAAAACATTCAGTACTTC,CATSDLWGAKNIQYF
NA,TRBJ2-7,NA,TRBV5-4,TGTGCCAGCAGCTTTTGGGGGGTTAGCGAGCAGTACTTC,CASSFWGVSEQYF
NA,TRBJ1-2,NA,TRBV21-1,TGTGCCAGCAGCAAACGGGCCAGGTTTCACACCTTC,CASSKRARFHTF
NA,TRBJ2-1,NA,TRBV2,TGTGCCAGCAGTGACCCATCGGGGGACCCATACAATGAGCAGTTCTTC,CASSDPSGDPYNEQFF
NA,TRBJ1-4,NA,TRBV30,TGTGCCTGGAGTAGCGGGGCCGAAAAACTGTTTTTT,CAWSSGAEKLFF
NA,TRBJ2-5,TRBD2,TRBV30,TGTGCCTGGGGGAGCGGGGGTGTCCAAGAGACCCAGTACTTC,CAWGSGGVQETQYF
few,TRBJ1-4,NA,TRBV4-3,TGCGCCAGCAGCCAAGAGTCCAGGCCGAATGAAAAACTGTTTTTT,CASSQESRPNEKLFF
NA,TRBJ1-2,TRBD1,TRBV15,TGTGCCACCAGCGAGGGGGCGGGCTATGGCTACACCTTC,CATSEGAGYGYTF
NA,TRBJ2-2,TRBD2,TRBV20-1,TGCAGTGCTAGGGCCCCGGGACTAGCGGGGGCACCGAACACCGGGGAGCTGTTTTTT,CSARAPGLAGAPNTGELFF
once,TRBJ2-5,NA,TRBV6-5,TGTGCCAGCAGTTACTGGCAGGCCGAAGAGACCCAGTACTTC,CASSYWQAEETQYF
NA,TRBJ1-1,NA,TRBV20-1,TGCAGTGCTAGAAACTTCGACACTGAAGCTTTCTTT,CSARNFDTEAFF
NA,TRBJ1-1,NA,TRBV27,TGTGCCAGCAGGGACAGGAACACTGAAGCTTTCTTT,CASRDRNTEAFF
NA,TRBJ1-2,TRBD1,TRBV18,TGTGCCAGCTCACCACCGGGAGTGACAGGGAGCTACACCTTC,CASSPPGVTGSYTF
NA,TRBJ1-4,TRBD1,TRBV12-3/TRBV12-4,TGTGCCAGCAGTTCCTGGCAGGGGGGTGAAAAACTGTTTTTT,CASSSWQGGEKLFF
once,TRBJ1-5,NA,TRBV9,TGTGCCAGCAGCGTAGGGACAGAGGGTCAGCCCCAGCATTTT,CASSVGTEGQPQHF
NA,TRBJ2-1,NA,TRBV5-1,TGCGCCAGCCGGAGGACGGCGGACGTGTATGAGCAGTTCTTC,CASRRTADVYEQFF
NA,TRBJ2-3,TRBD2,TRBV9,TGTGCCAGCAGCCCGCCCGGGGGGACCACAGATACGCAGTATTTT,CASSPPGGTTDTQYF
NA,TRBJ2-1,TRBD2,TRBV7-3,TGTGCCAGCAGCGCGCAGGTCGGGGGGGGAGAGCAGTTCTTC,CASSAQVGGGEQFF
NA,TRBJ1-2,TRBD1,TRBV6-5,TGTGCCAGCAGTGCCCGACAGGGGACTAACTATGGCTACACCTTC,CASSARQGTNYGYTF
NA,TRBJ2-3,NA,TRBV7-8,TGTGCCAGCAGCTTAGCGCGCAGCCGCACAGATACGCAGTATTTT,CASSLARSRTDTQYF
NA,TRBJ1-1,NA,TRBV7-9,TGTGCCAGCAGCTCCGCCACAGGGTATAGGGGAGCTTTCTTT,CASSSATGYRGAFF
NA,TRBJ1-5,NA,TRBV18,TGTGCCAGCTCAACTACTGCCAATCAGCCCCAGCATTTT,CASSTTANQPQHF
NA,TRBJ1-3,NA,TRBV7-9,TGTGCCAGCAGCGGAGGGCCCGCAGGGTGGAACACCATATATTTT,CASSGGPAGWNTIYF
NA,TRBJ2-2,NA,TRBV30,TGTGCCTGGAGTTACGATCGCGTCGGGGAGCTGTTTTTT,CAWSYDRVGELFF
NA,TRBJ2-5,TRBD2,TRBV29-1,TGCAGCGTGGCCGGGACTATCACGACCCAGTACTTC,CSVAGTITTQYF
NA,TRBJ1-5,NA,TRBV20-1,TGCAGTGCTAGCGTGTCTAAAAGCAATCAGCCCCAGCATTTT,CSASVSKSNQPQHF
NA,TRBJ2-5,NA,TRBV30,TGTGCCTGGAGTCTGGGGGTCCAAGAGACCCAGTACTTC,CAWSLGVQETQYF
NA,TRBJ1-2,NA,TRBV7-9,TGTGCCAGCAGCTTATCGGGCAGCCTCTATGGCTACACCTTC,CASSLSGSLYGYTF
NA,TRBJ2-4,TRBD1,TRBV5-4,TGTGCCAGCAGCCCGCGGGACAGGGGTTATGACATTCAGTACTTC,CASSPRDRGYDIQYF
NA,TRBJ1-2,TRBD1,TRBV12-3/TRBV12-4,TGTGCCAGCAGTCTTAAGGGGGCGGTTGGCTACACCTTC,CASSLKGAVGYTF
NA,TRBJ2-7,NA,TRBV12-3/TRBV12-4,TGTGCCAGCAGTCCCGGTGGCAGGGACATCCCCTACGAGCAGTACTTC,CASSPGGRDIPYEQYF
NA,TRBJ1-2,NA,TRBV20-1,TGCAGTGCTAGATTCACAGAGGGTCGGGATGGCTACACCTTC,CSARFTEGRDGYTF
NA,TRBJ2-1,NA,TRBV11-2,TGTGCCAGCAGCCCCAATTCGGGATCCTACAATGAGCAGTTCTTC,CASSPNSGSYNEQFF
NA,TRBJ1-5,NA,TRBV11-2,TGTGCCAGCAGCTTATTTTCAGAGTTTGGTGATCAGCCCCAGCATTTT,CASSLFSEFGDQPQHF
NA,TRBJ1-4,TRBD1,TRBV29-1,TGCAGCGCTGTTCCCACCGGGACAGGGAAGGAAAAACTGTTTTTT,CSAVPTGTGKEKLFF
NA,TRBJ1-1,NA,TRBV7-2,TGTGCCAGCAGCTTAGCTTATAACACGGCTGAAGCTTTCTTT,CASSLAYNTAEAFF
once,TRBJ2-5,NA,TRBV14,TGTGCCAGCAGCCGGACTACGGGCCAGGAGACCCAGTACTTC,CASSRTTGQETQYF
NA,TRBJ2-7,TRBD1,TRBV2,TGTGCCAGCGGGGACAGGACCTACGAGCAGTACTTC,CASGDRTYEQYF
NA,TRBJ2-6,NA,TRBV5-4,TGTGCCAGCTATACAGGGTTTCACTCTGGGGCCAACGTCCTGACTTTC,CASYTGFHSGANVLTF
once,TRBJ1-6,NA,TRBV4-1,TGCGCCAGCAGCCAGTTCGGGCAATCGAGGGATTCACCCCTCCACTTT,CASSQFGQSRDSPLHF
NA,TRBJ2-1,NA,TRBV3-1,TGTGCCAGCAGCCAAGCCCCTTTACACAATGAGCAGTTCTTC,CASSQAPLHNEQFF
NA,TRBJ1-1,NA,TRBV20-1,TGCAGTGCTAGTACAGTCTCCTTGAACACTGAAGCTTTCTTT,CSASTVSLNTEAFF
NA,TRBJ2-5,NA,TRBV5-8,TGTGCCAGCAGCTTGGACAGCGAAGAGACCCAGTACTTC,CASSLDSEETQYF
NA,TRBJ2-5,NA,TRBV2,TGTGCCAGCAGTGATCAGCAGTACCAAGAGACCCAGTACTTC,CASSDQQYQETQYF
NA,TRBJ2-5,NA,TRBV4-1,TGCGCCAGCAGCCGGGGAACACCTCGTACGGCCCAGTACTTC,CASSRGTPRTAQYF
NA,TRBJ2-3,NA,TRBV7-8,TGTGCCAGCAGCTTATTAGGGGAACCTGCAGATACGCAGTATTTT,CASSLLGEPADTQYF